One sample yielded the 24 T cell receptor beta chains listed below, sequenced in a study of T cell responses to AZD1222 COVID-19 vaccine. The data were produced by immunoSEQ multiplex PCR, yet TCRdb's version contains in-frame clones alone and is incomplete. Altogether over 150,000 clones are present, 92% being singletons, with the ten largest covering roughly 4.4%. Here the sequenced sample was peripheral blood, taken on day 0 of MenACWY control vaccination. The source is an adult in good health.

The rearrangement uses TRBV19 and TRBJ2-3; TRBD2 aligns across 11 bases. Trimming at V came to 6 bases and at J to 7 bases, leaving 9 bases not matched to a gene. Germline V gene lookup returns CDR1 LNHDA and CDR2 SQIVND (reference sequence). The CDR3 extends over 15 amino acids. CDR3 nucleotide sequence: TGTGCCAGTAGCAAAAAAACTAGCGGGAGTTATACGCAGTATTTT. Amino acid sequence: CASSKKTSGSYTQYF.

V gene TRBV27 combines with J gene TRBJ1-2; D unclear. CDR1 and CDR2 (germline): MNHEY, SMNVEV (reference sequence). This CDR3 region has 13 residues. The V end lost 4 bases, the J end lost 6 bases, and 12 bases lay between the germline ends. The CDR3, as DNA: TGTGCCAGCAGTTCACGGACGTTGGATGGCTACACCTTC. This encodes CASSSRTLDGYTF.

The V call is TRBV12-3 or TRBV12-4, the J call TRBJ1-2, with 7 nucleotides matching TRBD1. The V segment lost 5 bases and the J segment 5 bases; nucleotides outside the gene matches: 2. This CDR3 region has 12 residues. In nucleotides, the CDR3 is TGTGCCAGCAGTCAGGGGGGATATGGCTACACCTTC. Translating gives CASSQGGYGYTF.

The genes are TRBV30 and TRBJ1-4; 9 bases are shared with TRBD1. This CDR3 has 15 residues. The J segment lost 3 bases and the V segment lost 3 bases, leaving 5 bases of the junction unmatched. Germline V CDR1 and CDR2: GTSNPN, SVGIG (reference sequence). The CDR3 coding sequence is TGTGCCTGGAGGCGGACAGGGGCCTCTAATGAAAAACTGTTTTTT. It is translated as CAWRRTGASNEKLFF.

The V and J genes are TRBV7-6 and TRBJ2-1; 9 positions match TRBD2. The germline gives CDR1 SGHVS, CDR2 FNYEAQ. This CDR3 contains 16 residues. V shed 0 bases, J shed 4 bases, and the junction held 4 bases outside the gene matches. The CDR3 reads CASSLAGGRAYNEQFF. The CDR3 DNA follows: TGTGCCAGCAGCTTAGCGGGCGGGAGGGCGTACAATGAGCAGTTCTTC.

The chain couples TRBV5-4 to TRBJ2-2, with a tentative D call TRBD2 (6 bases). This CDR3 region has 15 residues. V was clipped by 1 base and J by 4 bases, with 11 bases between them. Germline V gene sequence: CDR1 SGHNT, CDR2 YYREEE (reference sequence). The CDR3 protein is CASSLPSGGTGELFF. The CDR3 coding sequence is TGTGCCAGCAGCTTGCCCTCCGGGGGCACCGGGGAGCTGTTTTTT.

The V call is TRBV6-6, the J call TRBJ2-4; D gene uncertain. V was clipped by 8 bases and J by 0 bases, with 14 bases between them. The CDR3 totals 15 residues. Germline CDR1 MNHNY, CDR2 SVGAGI (reference sequence). The chain's CDR3 is CASGYDILAKNIQYF. The CDR3 DNA sequence: TGTGCCAGCGGCTATGACATACTAGCCAAAAACATTCAGTACTTC.

The chain combines TRBV28 with TRBJ1-2; D is possibly TRBD1 (5 bases). The CDR3 extends over 13 amino acids. V was shortened by 6 bases and J by 4 bases, with 12 bases between the two germline ends. Germline-derived CDR1 and CDR2 are MDHEN and SYDVKM. The CDR3 reads CASRTQGSYGYTF. The CDR3 nucleotides are TGTGCCAGCAGGACCCAGGGTAGCTATGGCTACACCTTC.

This sequence joins TRBV7-6 and TRBJ1-5; unclear D gene. Germline V gene sequence: CDR1 SGHVS, CDR2 FNYEAQ. Trimming shortened V by 3 bases and J by 7 bases, and 10 bases separated the two germline ends. The CDR3 spans 13 residues. Here the CDR3 reads CASSFRENQPQHF. CDR3 nucleotide sequence: TGTGCCAGCAGCTTTCGAGAGAACCAGCCCCAGCATTTT. The full variable domain, in which reference TRBV7-6 and TRBJ1-5 provide the parts outside the CDR3, is GAGVSQSPRYKVTKRGQDVALRCDPISGHVSLYWYRQALGQGPEFLTYFNYEAQQDKSGLPNDRFSAERPEGSISTLTIQRTEQRDSAMYRCASSFRENQPQHFGDGTRLSIL.

V gene TRBV30 combines with J gene TRBJ1-5; tentative D call: TRBD1 (5 bases). Trimming shortened V by 2 bases and J by 4 bases, and 18 bases separated the two germline ends. Germline V gene lookup returns CDR1 GTSNPN and CDR2 SVGIG (reference sequence). The CDR3 contains 16 residues. The CDR3 here is CAWSIRAGVDNQPQHF. CDR3 bases: TGTGCCTGGAGTATCCGAGCGGGGGTGGATAATCAGCCCCAGCATTTT.

V gene TRBV19 combines with J gene TRBJ2-1; TRBD1 agrees at 8 bases. Trimming cost V 4 bases and J 4 bases; bases outside gene matches: 3. There are 14 residues in the CDR3. Per the germline V gene, CDR1 is LNHDA and CDR2 is SQIVND (reference sequence). As DNA, the CDR3 is TGTGCCAGTAGTAAGACAGGGGTGTACAATGAGCAGTTCTTC. This encodes CASSKTGVYNEQFF.

V and J are TRBV7-9 and TRBJ1-2; no definite D call. The V gene's germline CDR1 is SEHNR and CDR2 FQNEAQ (reference sequence). The CDR3 spans 13 residues. V gave up 5 bases and J gave up 2 bases, with 9 bases separating them. CDR3 residues: CASSPGLNYGYTF. In DNA, the CDR3 is TGTGCCAGCAGCCCTGGACTGAACTATGGCTACACCTTC.

The rearrangement links TRBV27 to TRBJ2-7; 8 bases align to TRBD1. In germline, CDR1 is MNHEY, CDR2 SMNVEV (reference sequence). Losses at the gene ends were 10 bases for V and 1 base for J; bases not matched to a gene: 9. This CDR3 is 14 amino acids long. Here the CDR3 reads CATRGQAGSYEQYF. The CDR3 DNA reads TGTGCCACCAGGGGACAGGCGGGGTCCTACGAGCAGTACTTC.

This rearrangement joins TRBV14 to TRBJ2-3, with D perhaps TRBD2 (6 bases). CDR1 and CDR2 (germline): SGHDN, FVKESK. The CDR3 is 16 amino acids. Trimming pared 5 bases from V and 2 bases from J, leaving 17 bases between. CDR3 coding DNA: TGTGCCAGCAGCAAGGATGCGGGACGTTACACAGATACGCAGTATTTT. Its protein product is CASSKDAGRYTDTQYF.

The chain combines TRBV10-3 with TRBJ1-3; D is unresolved. Germline CDR1 reads ENHRY; CDR2 reads SYGVKD. The CDR3 contains 17 residues. V was trimmed by 0 bases and J by 1 base, leaving 13 bases between them. CDR3 region: CAISESKPSASGNTIYF. The CDR3 nucleotides read TGTGCCATCAGTGAGTCGAAGCCGTCTGCTTCTGGAAACACCATATATTTT.

The chain uses TRBV6-2 or TRBV6-3 and TRBJ2-3; TRBD1 is a possible D gene (6 bases). This CDR3 spans 11 amino acids. V dropped 5 bases and J dropped 6 bases, with 6 bases sitting between them. Germline V gives CDR1 MNHEY, CDR2 SVGEGT. CDR3 sequence (DNA): TGTGCCAGCAGTAGGGGGGATACGCAGTATTTT. Its translation: CASSRGDTQYF.

CDR3 loop: CASSPVGVLPGGYTF. The CDR3 nucleotides read TGTGCCAGCAGCCCGGTGGGGGTCCTCCCGGGAGGCTACACCTTC. The gene calls are TRBV7-6 and TRBJ1-2; tentatively, D is TRBD1 (5 bases). V was shortened by 5 bases and J by 8 bases, with 21 bases between the two germline ends. Germline V CDR1 and CDR2: SGHVS, FNYEAQ. This CDR3 spans 15 amino acids.

Details on this clone: Distinct nucleotide sequences in the sample also encode this CDR3. The rearrangement links TRBV24-1 to TRBJ2-3, with no clear D. Germline lookup yields CDR1 KGHDR and CDR2 SFDVKD. The V end lost 7 bases, the J end lost 2 bases, and 3 bases lay between the germline ends. This CDR3 comprises 11 residues. The CDR3 spells CATSFTDTQYF. The CDR3 DNA reads TGTGCCACCAGCTTCACAGATACGCAGTATTTT.

The V and J genes are TRBV11-3 and TRBJ2-3; 9 bases line up with TRBD2. This CDR3 spans 11 amino acids. V lost 8 bases and J lost 12; bases outside the gene matches: 6. The germline V gene has CDR1 SGHNT and CDR2 YENEEA. The CDR3 sequence: CASGASGEQYF. The CDR3 DNA follows: TGTGCCAGCGGCGCTAGCGGGGAACAGTATTTT.

The chain couples TRBV5-4 to TRBJ1-6; D not resolved. The V gene lost 0 bases and the J gene lost 6 bases, with 10 bases spanning the gap. CDR3 size: 15 residues. Germline assignment: CDR1 SGHNT and CDR2 YYREEE (reference sequence). The CDR3 nucleotides read TGTGCCAGCAGCTTGGGGTCCCCGGGTAATTCACCCCTCCACTTT. Translating gives CASSLGSPGNSPLHF.

The CDR3 DNA reads TGTGCCAGCAGCATCCTCAGGGGTACGCAGTATTTT. As protein: CASSILRGTQYF. The chain has TRBV7-8 and TRBJ2-3; D is perhaps TRBD1 (6 bases). The germline V and J ends were trimmed by 5 bases and 8 bases, with 11 bases remaining between them. The germline gives CDR1 SGHVS, CDR2 FQNEAQ. The CDR3 length is 12 residues.

This sequence joins TRBV19 and TRBJ2-7, with TRBD2 as a possible D gene (7 bases). Trimming took 1 base from V and 6 from J, leaving 10 bases between them. The germline V gene encodes CDR1 LNHDA and CDR2 SQIVND (reference sequence). The CDR3 spans 13 residues. CDR3 in DNA: TGTGCCAGTAGTATAGTGCGGGGGCGCGAGCAGTACTTC. This gives the protein CASSIVRGREQYF. Supplemented by reference TRBV19 and TRBJ2-7, the full variable domain reads DGGITQSPKYLFRKEGQNVTLSCEQNLNHDAMYWYRQDPGQGLRLIYYSQIVNDFQKGDIAEGYSVSREKKESFPLTVTSAQKNPTAFYLCASSIVRGREQYFGPGTRLTVT.

This chain uses TRBV24-1 with TRBJ1-5; possible D gene TRBD1, 5 bases. Trimming pared 4 bases from V and 4 bases from J, leaving 16 bases between. There are 16 residues in the CDR3. Germline-derived CDR1 and CDR2 are KGHDR and SFDVKD. CDR3 bases: TGTGCCACCAGTGAGCAGGGAGGAGGGAGTAATCAGCCCCAGCATTTT. Protein product: CATSEQGGGSNQPQHF.

V and J are TRBV7-2 and TRBJ1-5; the D gene is possibly TRBD1 (6 bases). The CDR3 sequence is 15 residues long. Germline V gives CDR1 SGHTA, CDR2 FQGNSA. The V end was cut by 4 bases, the J end by 2 bases, with 12 bases between. CDR3 in DNA: TGTGCCAGCAGCTCGGGGGCGATGGGCAATCAGCCCCAGCATTTT. Translation gives CASSSGAMGNQPQHF. Based on the CDR3 plus reference TRBV7-2 and TRBJ1-5, the full variable domain is GAGVSQSPSNKVTEKGKDVELRCDPISGHTALYWYRQSLGQGLEFLIYFQGNSAPDKSGLPSDRFSAERTGGSVSTLTIQRTQQEDSAVYLCASSSGAMGNQPQHFGDGTRLSIL.